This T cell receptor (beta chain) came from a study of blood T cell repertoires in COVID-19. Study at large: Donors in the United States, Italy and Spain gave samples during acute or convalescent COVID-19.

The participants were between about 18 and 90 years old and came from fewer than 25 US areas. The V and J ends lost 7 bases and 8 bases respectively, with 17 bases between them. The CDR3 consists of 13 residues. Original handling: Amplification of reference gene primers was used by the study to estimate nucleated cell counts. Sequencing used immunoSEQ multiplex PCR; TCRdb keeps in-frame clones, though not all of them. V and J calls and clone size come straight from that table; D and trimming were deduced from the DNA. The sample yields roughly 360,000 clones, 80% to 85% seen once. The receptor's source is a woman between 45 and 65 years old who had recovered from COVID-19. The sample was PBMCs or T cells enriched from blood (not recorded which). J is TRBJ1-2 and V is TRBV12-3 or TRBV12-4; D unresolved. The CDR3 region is CASTREVSRGYTF. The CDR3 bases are TGTGCCAGCACTCGGGAGGTTTCGAGAGGCTACACCTTC.